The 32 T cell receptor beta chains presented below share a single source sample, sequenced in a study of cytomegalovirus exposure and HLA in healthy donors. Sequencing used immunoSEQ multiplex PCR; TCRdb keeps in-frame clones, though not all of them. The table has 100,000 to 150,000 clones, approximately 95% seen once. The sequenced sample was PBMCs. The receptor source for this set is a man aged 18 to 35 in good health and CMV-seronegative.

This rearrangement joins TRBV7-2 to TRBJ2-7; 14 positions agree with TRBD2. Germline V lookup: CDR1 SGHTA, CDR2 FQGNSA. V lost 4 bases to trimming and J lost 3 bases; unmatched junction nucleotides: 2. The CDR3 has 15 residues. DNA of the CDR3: TGTGCCAGCAGCTCTGGACTAGCGGGAGGCTACGAGCAGTACTTC. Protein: CASSSGLAGGYEQYF.

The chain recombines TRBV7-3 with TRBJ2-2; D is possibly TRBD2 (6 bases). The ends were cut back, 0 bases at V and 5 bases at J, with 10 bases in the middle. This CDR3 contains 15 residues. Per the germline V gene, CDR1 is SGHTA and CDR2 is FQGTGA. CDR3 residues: CASSLTGGRTGELFF. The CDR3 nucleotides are TGTGCCAGCAGCTTAACCGGGGGTAGGACCGGGGAGCTGTTTTTT.

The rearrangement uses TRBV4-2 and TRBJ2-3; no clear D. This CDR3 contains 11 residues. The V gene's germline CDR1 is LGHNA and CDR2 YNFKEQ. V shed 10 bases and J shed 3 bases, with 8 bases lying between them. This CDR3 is CATQITDTQYF. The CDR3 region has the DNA TGTGCCACCCAGATAACAGATACGCAGTATTTT.

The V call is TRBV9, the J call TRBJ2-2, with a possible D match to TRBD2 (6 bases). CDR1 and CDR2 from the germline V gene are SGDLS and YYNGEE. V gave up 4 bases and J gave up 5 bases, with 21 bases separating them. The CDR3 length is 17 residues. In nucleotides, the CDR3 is TGTGCCAGCAGCTCCCACCCTGGCAGGGAGGATACCGGGGAGCTGTTTTTT. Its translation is CASSSHPGREDTGELFF.

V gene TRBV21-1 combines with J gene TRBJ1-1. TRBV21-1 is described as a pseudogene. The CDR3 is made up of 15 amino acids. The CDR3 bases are TGTGCCAGCAGCGTAGCTGGGGGGGAACGGTCTGAAGCTTTCTTT. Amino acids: CASSVAGGERSEAFF.

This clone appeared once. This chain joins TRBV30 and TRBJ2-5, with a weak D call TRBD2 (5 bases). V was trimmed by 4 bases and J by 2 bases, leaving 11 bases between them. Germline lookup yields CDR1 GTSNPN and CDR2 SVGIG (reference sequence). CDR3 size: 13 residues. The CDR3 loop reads CAWTEGSQETQYF. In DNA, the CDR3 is TGTGCCTGGACTGAGGGCTCACAAGAGACCCAGTACTTC.

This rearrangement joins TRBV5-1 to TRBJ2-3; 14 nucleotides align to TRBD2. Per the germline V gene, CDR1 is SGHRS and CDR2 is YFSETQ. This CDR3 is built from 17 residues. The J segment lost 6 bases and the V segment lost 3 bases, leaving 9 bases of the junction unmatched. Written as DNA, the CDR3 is TGCGCCAGCAGCTGGGGGCCGGGACTAGCGGGAGCGGATACGCAGTATTTT. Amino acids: CASSWGPGLAGADTQYF.

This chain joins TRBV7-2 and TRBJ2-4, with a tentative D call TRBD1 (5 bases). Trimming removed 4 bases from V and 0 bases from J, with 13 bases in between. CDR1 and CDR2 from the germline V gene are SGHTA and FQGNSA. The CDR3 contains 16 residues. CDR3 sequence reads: CASSSIGALAKNIQYF. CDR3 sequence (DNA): TGTGCCAGCAGCTCTATAGGGGCACTAGCCAAAAACATTCAGTACTTC.

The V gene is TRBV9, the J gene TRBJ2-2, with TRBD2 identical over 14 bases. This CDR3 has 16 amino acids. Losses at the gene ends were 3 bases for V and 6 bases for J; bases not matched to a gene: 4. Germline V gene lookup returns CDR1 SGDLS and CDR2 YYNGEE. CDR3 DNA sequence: TGTGCCAGCAGCGGACTAGCGGGAGGGGTTGCCGGGGAGCTGTTTTTT. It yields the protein CASSGLAGGVAGELFF. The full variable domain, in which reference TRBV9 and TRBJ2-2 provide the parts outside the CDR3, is DSGVTQTPKHLITATGQRVTLRCSPRSGDLSVYWYQQSLDQGLQFLIQYYNGEERAKGNILERFSAQQFPDLHSELNLSSLELGDSALYFCASSGLAGGVAGELFFGEGSRLTVL.

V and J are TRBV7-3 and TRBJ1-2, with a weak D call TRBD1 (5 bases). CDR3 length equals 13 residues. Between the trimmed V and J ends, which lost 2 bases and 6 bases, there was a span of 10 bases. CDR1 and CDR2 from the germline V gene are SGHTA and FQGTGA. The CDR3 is CASSLGDRDGYTF. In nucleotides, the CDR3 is TGTGCCAGCAGCTTAGGAGACAGAGATGGCTACACCTTC.

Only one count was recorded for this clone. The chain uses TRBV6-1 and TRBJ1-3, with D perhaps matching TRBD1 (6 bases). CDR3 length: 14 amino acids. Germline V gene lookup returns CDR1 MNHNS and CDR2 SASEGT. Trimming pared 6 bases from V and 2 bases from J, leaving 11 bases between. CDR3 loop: CASRGGEPGNTIYF. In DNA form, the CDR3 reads TGTGCCAGCAGAGGGGGGGAGCCTGGAAACACCATATATTTT.

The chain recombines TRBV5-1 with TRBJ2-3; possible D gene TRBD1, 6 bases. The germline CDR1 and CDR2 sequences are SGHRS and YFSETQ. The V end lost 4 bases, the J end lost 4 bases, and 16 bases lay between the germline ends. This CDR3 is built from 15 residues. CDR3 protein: CASSHPPQGPDTQYF. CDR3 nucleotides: TGCGCCAGCAGCCACCCCCCCCAGGGGCCAGATACGCAGTATTTT.

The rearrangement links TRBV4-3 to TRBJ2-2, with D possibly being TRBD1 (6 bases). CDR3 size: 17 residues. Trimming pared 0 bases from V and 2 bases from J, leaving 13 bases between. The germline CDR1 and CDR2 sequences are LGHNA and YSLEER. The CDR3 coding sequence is TGCGCCAGCAGCCAAGATGTTGGGACATCTAACACCGGGGAGCTGTTTTTT. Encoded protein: CASSQDVGTSNTGELFF.

CDR3 sequence reads: CASSPQRTGGWGELFF. In nucleotides, the CDR3 is TGTGCCAGCAGCCCCCAGAGGACAGGGGGCTGGGGGGAGCTGTTTTTT. This rearrangement joins TRBV9 to TRBJ2-2, with 11 nucleotides matching TRBD1. CDR1 SGDLS and CDR2 YYNGEE come from the germline V gene. This CDR3 region has 16 residues. Germline trimming cut 4 bases from V and 8 bases from J; bases unmatched to any gene: 10.

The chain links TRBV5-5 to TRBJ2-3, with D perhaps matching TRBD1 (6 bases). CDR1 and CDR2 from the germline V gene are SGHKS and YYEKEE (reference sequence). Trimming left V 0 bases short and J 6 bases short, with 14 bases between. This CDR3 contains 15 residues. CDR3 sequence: CASSLVTGLWDTQYF. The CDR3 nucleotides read TGTGCCAGCAGCTTGGTAACAGGGCTGTGGGATACGCAGTATTTT. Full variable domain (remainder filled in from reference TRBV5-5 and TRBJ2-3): DAGVTQSPTHLIKTRGQQVTLRCSPISGHKSVSWYQQVLGQGPQFIFQYYEKEERGRGNFPDRFSARQFPNYSSELNVNALLLGDSALYLCASSLVTGLWDTQYFGPGTRLTVL.

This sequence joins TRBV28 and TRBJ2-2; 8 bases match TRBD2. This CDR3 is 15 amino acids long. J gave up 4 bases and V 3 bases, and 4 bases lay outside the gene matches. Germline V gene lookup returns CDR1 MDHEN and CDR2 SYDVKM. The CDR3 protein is CASSLVAGGTGELFF. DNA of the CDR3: TGTGCCAGCAGTTTGGTTGCGGGGGGCACCGGGGAGCTGTTTTTT.

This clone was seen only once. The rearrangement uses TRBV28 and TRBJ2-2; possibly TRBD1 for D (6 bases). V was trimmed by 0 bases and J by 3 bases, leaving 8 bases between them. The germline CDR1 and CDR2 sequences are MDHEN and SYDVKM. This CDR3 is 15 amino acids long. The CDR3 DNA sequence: TGTGCCAGCAGTTTATGGGACAGCGACACCGGGGAGCTGTTTTTT. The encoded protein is CASSLWDSDTGELFF.

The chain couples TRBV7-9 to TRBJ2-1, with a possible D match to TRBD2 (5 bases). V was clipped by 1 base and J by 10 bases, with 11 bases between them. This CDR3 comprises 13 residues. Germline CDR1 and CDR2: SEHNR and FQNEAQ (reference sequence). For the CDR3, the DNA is TGTGCCAGCAGCTTAGTATCCGGGAAGGAGCAGTTCTTC. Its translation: CASSLVSGKEQFF.

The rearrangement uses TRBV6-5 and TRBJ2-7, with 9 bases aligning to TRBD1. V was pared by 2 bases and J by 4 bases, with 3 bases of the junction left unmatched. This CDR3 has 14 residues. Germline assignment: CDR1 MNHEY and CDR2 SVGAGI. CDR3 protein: CASSYGTGLYEQYF. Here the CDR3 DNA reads TGTGCCAGCAGTTACGGGACAGGGCTTTACGAGCAGTACTTC.

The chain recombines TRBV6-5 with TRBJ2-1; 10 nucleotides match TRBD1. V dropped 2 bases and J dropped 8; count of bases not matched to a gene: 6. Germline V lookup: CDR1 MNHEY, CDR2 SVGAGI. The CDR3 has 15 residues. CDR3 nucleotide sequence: TGTGCCAGCAGTTACCCCGGGACAGGGGCCCATGAGCAGTTCTTC. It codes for CASSYPGTGAHEQFF.

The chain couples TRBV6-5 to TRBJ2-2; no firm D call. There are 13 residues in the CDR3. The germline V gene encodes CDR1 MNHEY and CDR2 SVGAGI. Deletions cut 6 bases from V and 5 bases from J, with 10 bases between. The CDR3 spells CASSRTATGELFF. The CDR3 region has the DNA TGTGCCAGCAGCCGAACTGCGACCGGGGAGCTGTTTTTT.

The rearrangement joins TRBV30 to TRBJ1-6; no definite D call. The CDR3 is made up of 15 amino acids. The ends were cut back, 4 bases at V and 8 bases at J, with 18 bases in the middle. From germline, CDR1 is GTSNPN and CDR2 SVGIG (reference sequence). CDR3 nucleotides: TGTGCCTGGACAGGAGGTAACAGCGGACATTCACCCCTCCACTTT. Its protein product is CAWTGGNSGHSPLHF. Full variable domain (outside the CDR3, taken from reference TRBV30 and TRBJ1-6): SQTIHQWPATLVQPVGSPLSLECTVEGTSNPNLYWYRQAAGRGLQLLFYSVGIGQISSEVPQNLSASRPQDRQFILSSKKLLLSDSGFYLCAWTGGNSGHSPLHFGNGTRLTVT.

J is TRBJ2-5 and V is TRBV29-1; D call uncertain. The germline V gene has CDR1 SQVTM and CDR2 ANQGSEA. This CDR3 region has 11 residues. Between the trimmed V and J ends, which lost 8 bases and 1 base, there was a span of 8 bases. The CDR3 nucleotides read TGCAGCAGTGGCAGCCAAGAGACCCAGTACTTC. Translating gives CSSGSQETQYF.

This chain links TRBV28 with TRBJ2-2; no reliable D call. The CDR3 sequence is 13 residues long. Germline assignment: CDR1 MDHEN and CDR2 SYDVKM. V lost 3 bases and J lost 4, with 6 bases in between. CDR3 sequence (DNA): TGTGCCAGCAGTTTTACTTCCACCGGGGAGCTGTTTTTT. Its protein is CASSFTSTGELFF. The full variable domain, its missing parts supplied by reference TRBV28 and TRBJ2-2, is DVKVTQSSRYLVKRTGEKVFLECVQDMDHENMFWYRQDPGLGLRLIYFSYDVKMKEKGDIPEGYSVSREKKERFSLILESASTNQTSMYLCASSFTSTGELFFGEGSRLTVL.

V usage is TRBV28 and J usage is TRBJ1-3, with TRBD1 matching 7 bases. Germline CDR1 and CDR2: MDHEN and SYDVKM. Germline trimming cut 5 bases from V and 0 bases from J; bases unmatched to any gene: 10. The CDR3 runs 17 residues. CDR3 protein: CASSPGGPLLSGNTIYF. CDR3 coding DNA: TGTGCCAGCAGTCCAGGGGGGCCCCTTCTCTCTGGAAACACCATATATTTT.

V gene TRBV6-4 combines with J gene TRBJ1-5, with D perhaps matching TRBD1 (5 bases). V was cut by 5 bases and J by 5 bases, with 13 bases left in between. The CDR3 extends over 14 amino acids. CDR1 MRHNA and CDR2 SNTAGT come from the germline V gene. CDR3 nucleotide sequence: TGTGCCAGCAGTTGGGGGAGGGGTCATCAGCCCCAGCATTTT. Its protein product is CASSWGRGHQPQHF.

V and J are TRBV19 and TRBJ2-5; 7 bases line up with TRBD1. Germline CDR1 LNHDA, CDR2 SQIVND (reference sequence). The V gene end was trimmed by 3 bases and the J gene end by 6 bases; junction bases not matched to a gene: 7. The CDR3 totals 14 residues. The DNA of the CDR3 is TGTGCCAGTAGTATTGAACAGGGGATCAAGACCCAGTACTTC. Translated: CASSIEQGIKTQYF.

The CDR3 sequence: CASSFGGEAQYF. The CDR3 DNA reads as TGTGCCAGCAGCTTTGGAGGGGAGGCCCAGTACTTC. V gene TRBV11-2 combines with J gene TRBJ2-5, with D possibly matching TRBD2 (6 bases). Looked up from germline, CDR1 is SGHAT and CDR2 is FQNNGV. The ends were cut back, 3 bases at V and 9 bases at J, with 11 bases in the middle. The CDR3 is made up of 12 amino acids. The full variable domain, completed using reference TRBV11-2 and TRBJ2-5, is EAGVAQSPRYKIIEKRQSVAFWCNPISGHATLYWYQQILGQGPKLLIQFQNNGVVDDSQLPKDRFSAERLKGVDSTLKIQPAKLEDSAVYLCASSFGGEAQYFGPGTRLLVL.

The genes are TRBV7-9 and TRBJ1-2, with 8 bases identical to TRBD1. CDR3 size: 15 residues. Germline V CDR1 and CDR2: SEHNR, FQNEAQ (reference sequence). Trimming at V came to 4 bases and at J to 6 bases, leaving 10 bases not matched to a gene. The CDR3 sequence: CASSSLTGATDGYTF. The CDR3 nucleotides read TGTGCCAGCAGCTCACTGACAGGGGCCACCGATGGCTACACCTTC.

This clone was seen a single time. The CDR3 sequence: CAWIVGQGNTEAFF. CDR3 DNA: TGTGCCTGGATTGTCGGACAGGGGAACACTGAAGCTTTCTTT. The chain is built from TRBV30 and TRBJ1-1; 8 bases are shared with TRBD1. Trimming removed 4 bases from V and 1 base from J; junction bases left unmatched: 5. Germline CDR1 GTSNPN, CDR2 SVGIG (reference sequence). CDR3 length: 14 residues.

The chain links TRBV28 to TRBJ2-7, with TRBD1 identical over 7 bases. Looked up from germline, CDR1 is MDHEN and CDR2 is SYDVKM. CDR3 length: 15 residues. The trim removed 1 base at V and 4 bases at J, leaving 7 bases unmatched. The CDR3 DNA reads TGTGCCAGCAGTTTATTCCGGACAGGAGAATACGAGCAGTACTTC. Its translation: CASSLFRTGEYEQYF.

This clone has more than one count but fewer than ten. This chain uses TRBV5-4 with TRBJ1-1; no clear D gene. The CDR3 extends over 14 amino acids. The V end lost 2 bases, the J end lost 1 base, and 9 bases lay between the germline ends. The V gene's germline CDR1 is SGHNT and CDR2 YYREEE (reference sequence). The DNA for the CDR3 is TGTGCCAGCAGCTTTAGTACGGGGAACACTGAAGCTTTCTTT. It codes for CASSFSTGNTEAFF.